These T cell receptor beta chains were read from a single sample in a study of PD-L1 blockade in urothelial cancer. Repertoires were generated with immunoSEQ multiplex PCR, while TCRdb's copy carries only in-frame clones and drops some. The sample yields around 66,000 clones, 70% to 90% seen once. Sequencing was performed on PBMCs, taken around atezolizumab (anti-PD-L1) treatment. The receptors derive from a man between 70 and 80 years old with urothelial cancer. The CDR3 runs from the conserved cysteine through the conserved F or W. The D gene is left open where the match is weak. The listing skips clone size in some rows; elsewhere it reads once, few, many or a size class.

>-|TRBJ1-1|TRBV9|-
TGTGCCAGCAGCGTAACAGGACAAAGAGGCACTGAAGCTTTCTTT
CASSVTGQRGTEAFF
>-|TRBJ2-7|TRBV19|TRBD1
TGTGCCAGTAGGAGACAGGGGGTACCTTACGAGCAGTACTTC
CASRRQGVPYEQYF
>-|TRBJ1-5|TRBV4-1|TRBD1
TGCGCCAGCAGCCCGAAACGTACGGGACAGGGAAAAAATCAGCCCCAGCATTTT
CASSPKRTGQGKNQPQHF
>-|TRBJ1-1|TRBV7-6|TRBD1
TGTGCCAGCAGCCGGGACAGGGGGCCTGAAACTGAAGCTTTCTTT
CASSRDRGPETEAFF
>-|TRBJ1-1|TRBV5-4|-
TGTGCCAGCAGCTTGGAAGGGGGTTTCATGAACACTGAAGCTTTCTTT
CASSLEGGFMNTEAFF
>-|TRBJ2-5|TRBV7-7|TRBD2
TGTGCCAGCAGCTCCCTGGCGGGAGGAAGGCCAGAGACCCAGTACTTC
CASSSLAGGRPETQYF
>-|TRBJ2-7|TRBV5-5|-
TGTGCCAGCAGCAGGGGGGGCCCTCGGGGGACCGAGCAGTACTTC
CASSRGGPRGTEQYF
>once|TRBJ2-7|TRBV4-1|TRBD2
TGCGCCAGCAGCCTAACCGGGACTAGCGGGAGCCACGAGCAGTACTTC
CASSLTGTSGSHEQYF
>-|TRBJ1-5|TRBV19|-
TGTGCCAGTAGGGGTTGGACAGCCCATCTTCAGCCCCAGCATTTT
CASRGWTAHLQPQHF
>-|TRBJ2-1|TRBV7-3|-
TGTGCCAGCAGCTTAGAGGCGGGCCCAAGCTCCTACAATGAGCAGTTCTTC
CASSLEAGPSSYNEQFF
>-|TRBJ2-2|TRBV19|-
TGTGCCAGTATCTCCGTGAAACAGGGTTACACCGGGGAGCTGTTTTTT
CASISVKQGYTGELFF
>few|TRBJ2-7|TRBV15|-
TGTGCCACCAGCAGCCAGGGCTACGAGCAGTACTTC
CATSSQGYEQYF
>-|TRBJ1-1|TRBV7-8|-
TGTGCCAGCAGCTTAGCAGTTCGGGGGTTGAACACTGAAGCTTTCTTT
CASSLAVRGLNTEAFF
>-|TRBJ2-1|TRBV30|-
TGTGCCTGGAGTAAGGGGGGAGGGCGGAACAATGAGCAGTTCTTC
CAWSKGGGRNNEQFF
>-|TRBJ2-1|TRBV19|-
TGTGCCAGTAGTATCGCCCAGTCACCCTACAATGAGCAGTTCTTC
CASSIAQSPYNEQFF
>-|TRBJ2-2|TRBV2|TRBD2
TGTGCCAGCACCTCAGGGAGGGGTTCGGGGGAGCTGTTTTTT
CASTSGRGSGELFF
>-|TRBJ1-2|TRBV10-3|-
TGTGCCATCACCCCGGACAGTTCTAACTATGGCTACACCTTC
CAITPDSSNYGYTF
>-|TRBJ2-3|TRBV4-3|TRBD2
TGCGCCAGCAGCCAGTCCTCCGGGACTAATCTTAGGGCAGATACGCAGTATTTT
CASSQSSGTNLRADTQYF
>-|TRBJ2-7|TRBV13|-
TGTGCCAGCAGCTTAGGGTCCAGCTCCTACGAGCAGTACTTC
CASSLGSSSYEQYF
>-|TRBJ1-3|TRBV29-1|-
TGCAGCGTTGAGTCTGGGCCTGGAAACACCATATATTTT
CSVESGPGNTIYF
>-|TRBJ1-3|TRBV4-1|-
TGCGCCAGCAGCCACAATCAGGGAATGGAAGGAAACACCATATATTTT
CASSHNQGMEGNTIYF
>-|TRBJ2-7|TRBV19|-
TGTGCCAGTAGCCCGCCCGGCAGGAATCCCTACGAGCAGTACTTC
CASSPPGRNPYEQYF
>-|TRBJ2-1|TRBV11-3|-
TGTGCCAGCAGCTTAGGGCTTGCCGGGAATGAGCAGTTCTTC
CASSLGLAGNEQFF
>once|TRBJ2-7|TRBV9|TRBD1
TGTGCCAGCAGCGTGGGGACAGGGGTCCACGAGCAGTACTTC
CASSVGTGVHEQYF
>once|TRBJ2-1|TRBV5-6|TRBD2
TGTGCCAGCAGCGTTAGCGGGGGCGCCTACAATGAGCAGTTCTTC
CASSVSGGAYNEQFF
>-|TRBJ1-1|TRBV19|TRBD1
TGTGCCAGTAACCGGCGACAGGGAGAAGCTTTCTTT
CASNRRQGEAFF
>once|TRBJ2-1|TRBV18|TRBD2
TGTGCCAGCTCACAAGCGGGAGAGAGCTCCTACAATGAGCAGTTCTTC
CASSQAGESSYNEQFF
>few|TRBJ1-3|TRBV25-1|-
TGTGCCAGCAGTGGTTTTCGGGGGTCTGGAAACACCATATATTTT
CASSGFRGSGNTIYF
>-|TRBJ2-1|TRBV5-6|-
TGTGCCAGCACCCCGCGGCGGATGATAATTAATGAGCAGTTCTTC
CASTPRRMIINEQFF
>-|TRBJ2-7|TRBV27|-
TGTGCCAGCTCCTATCTTAGAACCTACGAGCAGTACTTC
CASSYLRTYEQYF
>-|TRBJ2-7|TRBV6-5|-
TGTGCCAGCGTATTCGAGCAGTACTTC
CASVFEQYF
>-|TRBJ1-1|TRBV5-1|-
TGCGCCAGCAGCTTGGCAGGCCCTGAAGCTTTCTTT
CASSLAGPEAFF
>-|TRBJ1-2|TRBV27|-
TGTGCCAGCAGCCTCGCCGGGACTCCTATTGGCTACACCTTC
CASSLAGTPIGYTF
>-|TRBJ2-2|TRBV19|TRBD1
TGTGCCAGTCTTCCCGGGACAGGGGTCACCGGGGAGCTGTTTTTT
CASLPGTGVTGELFF
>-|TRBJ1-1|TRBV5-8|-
TGTGCCAGCAGCTTCTGGACAGAGAACACTGAAGCTTTCTTT
CASSFWTENTEAFF
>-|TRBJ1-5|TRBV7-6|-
TGTGCCAGCAGCCGCTACAGGGATAGCAATCAGCCCCAGCATTTT
CASSRYRDSNQPQHF
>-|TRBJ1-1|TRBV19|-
TGTGCCAGCCGGGGGACTCCCCCTTTGAGAACTGAAGCTTTCTTT
CASRGTPPLRTEAFF
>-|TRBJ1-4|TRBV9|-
TGTGCCAGCAGCGTAGGCCCCCCGGGGGGAAATGAAAAACTGTTTTTT
CASSVGPPGGNEKLFF
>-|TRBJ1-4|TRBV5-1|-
TGCGCCAGCAGCCGGGATCGGAGACTGTTTTTT
CASSRDRRLFF
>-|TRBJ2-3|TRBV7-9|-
TGTGCCAGCAGCTTAGGGTCTCCCACTACAGATACGCAGTATTTT
CASSLGSPTTDTQYF
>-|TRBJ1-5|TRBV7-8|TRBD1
TGTGCCAGCAGCTTTTCGGGACAGGGTGGCAATCAGCCCCAGCATTTT
CASSFSGQGGNQPQHF
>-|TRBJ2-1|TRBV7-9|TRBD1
TGTGCCAGCAGCGAGTACAGGGGGAGGAATGAGCAGTTCTTC
CASSEYRGRNEQFF
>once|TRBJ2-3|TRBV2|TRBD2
TGTGCCAGCAGTGAGTCAGCTAGCGGGAGGGATACAGATACGCAGTATTTT
CASSESASGRDTDTQYF
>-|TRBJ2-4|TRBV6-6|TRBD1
TGTGCCAGCACCCCGACAGGGATGGACATTCAGTACTTC
CASTPTGMDIQYF
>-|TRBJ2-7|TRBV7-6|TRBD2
TGTGCCAGCAGCATACGTAGCGGGGATTCGCACGAGCAGTACTTC
CASSIRSGDSHEQYF
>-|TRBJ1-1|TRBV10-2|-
TGCGCCAGCAGTGAGACAGGGACTGAAGCTTTCTTT
CASSETGTEAFF
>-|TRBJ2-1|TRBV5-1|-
TGCGCCAGCAGCTACGAAGGGGCCAGCTCCTACAATGAGCAGTTCTTC
CASSYEGASSYNEQFF
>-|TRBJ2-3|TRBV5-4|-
TGTGCCAGCAGCTTTCTGAGCGGAGGAGGGGCAGATACGCAGTATTTT
CASSFLSGGGADTQYF
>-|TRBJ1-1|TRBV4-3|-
TGCGCCAGCACCCTAGGTCTAGGGGGTCGCAACACTGAAGCTTTCTTT
CASTLGLGGRNTEAFF
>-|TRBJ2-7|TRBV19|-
TGTGCCAGTAGTGCACGGACAGAGTCCTACGAGCAGTACTTC
CASSARTESYEQYF
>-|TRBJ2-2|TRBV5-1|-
TGCGCCAGCAGCGATCGCGAGGGCACCGGGGAGCTGTTTTTT
CASSDREGTGELFF
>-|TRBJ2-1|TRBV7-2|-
TGTGCCAGCAGCCCTACCCCTTCCGCCTACAATGAGCAGTTCTTC
CASSPTPSAYNEQFF
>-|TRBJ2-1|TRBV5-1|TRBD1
TGCGCCAGCAGCGTACAGGGGGCTGCCTACAATGAGCAGTTCTTC
CASSVQGAAYNEQFF
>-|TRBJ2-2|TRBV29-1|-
TGCAGCGTGGGGGGGGGCCACGGGGAGCTGTTTTTT
CSVGGGHGELFF
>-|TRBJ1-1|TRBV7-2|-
TGTGCCAGCAGCTCCGGGAGAAATACTGAAGCTTTCTTT
CASSSGRNTEAFF
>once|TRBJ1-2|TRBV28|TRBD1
TGTGCCAGCAGCTACCTGGACAGGGGGCGAGTTGGCTACACCTTC
CASSYLDRGRVGYTF
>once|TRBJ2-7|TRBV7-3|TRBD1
TGTGCCAGCAGCCCGACAGGGGCGGGGGAGCAGTACTTC
CASSPTGAGEQYF
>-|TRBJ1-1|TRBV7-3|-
TGTGCCAGCAGCTTAAGCGGGAACACTGAAGCTTTCTTT
CASSLSGNTEAFF